Below, 19 T cell receptor beta chains from the same sample are listed, as sequenced in a study of control samples from healthy donors and cancer patients. Clones were sequenced by immunoSEQ multiplex PCR, and TCRdb holds only the in-frame ones, with some missing. The repertoire holds approximately 26,000 clones, with approximately 85% as singletons. The sample was PBMCs. The receptors originated from a man aged 55 to 70 with colorectal cancer.

Here the CDR3 reads CASSLTRYNSPLHF. The CDR3 nucleotides read TGTGCCAGCAGCTTGACAAGGTATAATTCACCCCTCCACTTT. The rearrangement joins TRBV5-5 to TRBJ1-6; D unresolved. Trimming pared 1 base from V and 4 bases from J, leaving 6 bases between. Germline V lookup: CDR1 SGHKS, CDR2 YYEKEE (reference sequence). This CDR3 has 14 amino acids.

This rearrangement joins TRBV6-6 to TRBJ1-1; D is ambiguous. This CDR3 has 14 amino acids. Trimming pared 2 bases from V and 1 base from J, leaving 8 bases between. Per the germline V gene, CDR1 is MNHNY and CDR2 is SVGAGI (reference sequence). Here the CDR3 reads CASSYGEGNTEAFF. The DNA for the CDR3 is TGTGCCAGCAGTTACGGGGAAGGGAACACTGAAGCTTTCTTT.

V and J are TRBV19 and TRBJ1-3; unclear D gene. In germline, CDR1 is LNHDA, CDR2 SQIVND (reference sequence). The CDR3 contains 16 residues. V lost 4 bases and J 4 bases, leaving 17 bases between the germline ends. CDR3 nucleotide sequence: TGTGCCAGTAGTAAGTTACAGACTGCCGTGGGAAACACCATATATTTT. Its translation: CASSKLQTAVGNTIYF. Complete variable domain (other parts from reference TRBV19 and TRBJ1-3): DGGITQSPKYLFRKEGQNVTLSCEQNLNHDAMYWYRQDPGQGLRLIYYSQIVNDFQKGDIAEGYSVSREKKESFPLTVTSAQKNPTAFYLCASSKLQTAVGNTIYFGEGSWLTVV.

The V and J genes are TRBV12-3 or TRBV12-4 and TRBJ1-3; D ambiguous. The V and J ends lost 5 bases and 0 bases respectively, with 5 bases between them. The CDR3 length is 13 residues. The CDR3 bases are TGTGCCAGCAGTGTAAGCTCTGGAAACACCATATATTTT. The encoded protein is CASSVSSGNTIYF.

This chain links TRBV7-9 with TRBJ1-2; a weak D match, TRBD1 (5 bases). Trimming left V 5 bases short and J 8 bases short, with 18 bases between. The germline V gene has CDR1 SEHNR and CDR2 FQNEAQ (reference sequence). There are 14 residues in the CDR3. CDR3 nucleotides: TGTGCCAGCAGCCCCGTGGGACCGGGTAAGGGCTACACCTTC. Amino acid sequence: CASSPVGPGKGYTF.

V gene TRBV5-1 combines with J gene TRBJ2-5, with 12 bases that match TRBD1. The J segment lost 4 bases and the V segment lost 2 bases, leaving 3 bases of the junction unmatched. The CDR3 consists of 15 residues. Germline-derived CDR1 and CDR2 are SGHRS and YFSETQ. CDR3 amino acids: CASSLGTGGAETQYF. The CDR3 bases are TGCGCCAGCAGCTTAGGGACAGGGGGCGCAGAGACCCAGTACTTC.

This chain joins TRBV18 and TRBJ2-4; D unresolved. Between the trimmed V and J ends, which lost 2 bases and 7 bases, there was a span of 12 bases. CDR1 is KGHSH, CDR2 LQKENI, per germline. The CDR3 has 14 residues. CDR3 sequence: CASSPSVDFNIQYF. Written as DNA, the CDR3 is TGTGCCAGCTCACCATCAGTGGATTTTAACATTCAGTACTTC.

The chain is built from TRBV19 and TRBJ2-2; the D gene is possibly TRBD2 (6 bases). Germline CDR1 is LNHDA and CDR2 is SQIVND (reference sequence). This CDR3 region has 15 residues. The V end was cut by 10 bases, the J end by 4 bases, with 19 bases between. The CDR3 nucleotides are TGTGCCACCGGGATTCTAGCGTTTCCCACCGGGGAGCTGTTTTTT. As protein: CATGILAFPTGELFF.

The rearrangement uses TRBV6-5 and TRBJ1-5, with D possibly being TRBD1 (5 bases). This CDR3 spans 15 amino acids. V dropped 7 bases and J dropped 6 bases, with 19 bases sitting between them. Germline assignment: CDR1 MNHEY and CDR2 SVGAGI. CDR3 in DNA: TGTGCCAGCACTTTCGAATGGGAGGGGAGTCAGCCCCAGCATTTT. Translating gives CASTFEWEGSQPQHF.

The chain uses TRBV19 and TRBJ1-1; D remains unclear. CDR1 and CDR2 (germline): LNHDA, SQIVND (reference sequence). The V end lost 5 bases, the J end lost 2 bases, and 9 bases lay between the germline ends. CDR3 size: 13 residues. The CDR3 nucleotides read TGTGCCAGTAGTCTCCGACCTAACACTGAAGCTTTCTTT. Protein sequence: CASSLRPNTEAFF. Using reference TRBV19 and TRBJ1-1 for the parts outside the CDR3, the full variable domain is DGGITQSPKYLFRKEGQNVTLSCEQNLNHDAMYWYRQDPGQGLRLIYYSQIVNDFQKGDIAEGYSVSREKKESFPLTVTSAQKNPTAFYLCASSLRPNTEAFFGQGTRLTVV.

The chain combines TRBV28 with TRBJ1-4; weak D call: TRBD1 (5 bases). The CDR3 spans 14 residues. V lost 4 bases and J lost 4, with 10 bases in between. CDR1 and CDR2 from the germline V gene are MDHEN and SYDVKM. In DNA form, the CDR3 reads TGTGCCAGCAGTTCGGGCAGGGATAATGAAAAACTGTTTTTT. Its protein is CASSSGRDNEKLFF. Based on the CDR3 plus reference TRBV28 and TRBJ1-4, the full variable domain is DVKVTQSSRYLVKRTGEKVFLECVQDMDHENMFWYRQDPGLGLRLIYFSYDVKMKEKGDIPEGYSVSREKKERFSLILESASTNQTSMYLCASSSGRDNEKLFFGSGTQLSVL.

V is TRBV10-3 and J is TRBJ1-1; D is unclear. From germline, CDR1 is ENHRY and CDR2 SYGVKD. Trimming cost V 9 bases and J 2 bases, with 10 bases left between them. This CDR3 spans 12 amino acids. In DNA form, the CDR3 reads TGTGCCATTCGACGGGAAAACACTGAAGCTTTCTTT. Translation: CAIRRENTEAFF.

The V and J genes are TRBV9 and TRBJ1-4, with 7 bases lining up with TRBD1. CDR3 length: 14 amino acids. The trim removed 0 bases at V and 7 bases at J, leaving 3 bases unmatched. The germline V gene encodes CDR1 SGDLS and CDR2 YYNGEE. This chain's CDR3 is CASSVGQGSEKLFF. The CDR3 region has the DNA TGTGCCAGCAGCGTAGGACAGGGCAGTGAAAAACTGTTTTTT.

The chain links TRBV6-2 or TRBV6-3 to TRBJ2-7; 7 positions match TRBD1. Germline loops: CDR1 MNHEY, CDR2 SVGEGT. The CDR3 totals 14 residues. Trimming removed 3 bases from V and 6 bases from J; junction bases left unmatched: 8. This chain's CDR3 is CASSYKVGGSEQYF. CDR3 sequence (DNA): TGTGCCAGCAGTTATAAGGTAGGGGGCAGCGAGCAGTACTTC.

This rearrangement joins TRBV14 to TRBJ1-1, with D maybe TRBD1 (6 bases). The CDR3 totals 16 residues. CDR1 is SGHDN and CDR2 is FVKESK in the germline V gene. V shed 0 bases and J shed 1 base, with 12 bases lying between them. The CDR3 coding sequence is TGTGCCAGCAGCCAAGATCGGGGGCTGCCGAACACTGAAGCTTTCTTT. It yields the protein CASSQDRGLPNTEAFF.

The rearrangement joins TRBV24-1 to TRBJ2-1, with TRBD1 matching 7 bases. Germline loops: CDR1 KGHDR, CDR2 SFDVKD. The V gene end was trimmed by 4 bases and the J gene end by 7 bases; junction bases not matched to a gene: 15. This CDR3 has 17 amino acids. CDR3 loop: CATSDPPGRRGMNEQFF. CDR3 in DNA: TGTGCCACCAGTGACCCTCCCGGGCGCAGGGGGATGAATGAGCAGTTCTTC.

The chain carries TRBV27 and TRBJ2-2; tentatively, D is TRBD1 (6 bases). Germline loops: CDR1 MNHEY, CDR2 SMNVEV (reference sequence). Between the trimmed V and J ends, which lost 5 bases and 8 bases, there was a span of 9 bases. The CDR3 runs 12 residues. CDR3 amino acids: CASSRGKGELFF. CDR3 DNA: TGTGCCAGCAGTAGGGGGAAAGGGGAGCTGTTTTTT.

The V call is TRBV30, the J call TRBJ1-1; 7 nucleotides align to TRBD1. Per germline, CDR1 GTSNPN and CDR2 SVGIG (reference sequence). This CDR3 is built from 13 residues. V was pared by 7 bases and J by 0 bases, with 5 bases of the junction left unmatched. The CDR3: CAFHRGLNTEAFF. CDR3 DNA sequence: TGTGCCTTCCACAGGGGACTGAACACTGAAGCTTTCTTT.

This clone was recorded a few times. This sample also contains other DNA sequences that code for the same CDR3. The chain joins TRBV9 to TRBJ2-3; 9 positions match TRBD1. CDR3 length equals 15 residues. The trim removed 4 bases at V and 0 bases at J, leaving 3 bases unmatched. In germline, CDR1 is SGDLS, CDR2 YYNGEE. CDR3 residues: CASSFGQGSTDTQYF. The CDR3 DNA is TGTGCCAGCAGCTTCGGACAGGGGAGCACAGATACGCAGTATTTT.